Shown below are 23 T cell receptor beta chains from a single sample sequenced in a study of blood T cell repertoires in COVID-19. This table comes from immunoSEQ multiplex PCR, and its TCRdb copy is limited to in-frame clones, with some not included. In the table there are over 140,000 clones, about 82% of which are singletons. Source material: peripheral blood. The receptors originated from a woman of 80 years or more with active or convalescent COVID-19.

The V gene is TRBV9, the J gene TRBJ2-7, with a weak D call TRBD1 (5 bases). Germline assignment: CDR1 SGDLS and CDR2 YYNGEE. CDR3 length equals 15 residues. Trimming pared 0 bases from V and 3 bases from J, leaving 13 bases between. The CDR3 DNA reads as TGTGCCAGCAGCGTAGCTTCCGACAGTTACTACGAGCAGTACTTC. It is translated as CASSVASDSYYEQYF.

J is TRBJ2-5 and V is TRBV11-2, with 14 bases matching TRBD2. After removal of 1 base from V and 5 bases from J, the junction contained 3 bases not matched to a gene. This CDR3 has 16 residues. Germline V gives CDR1 SGHAT, CDR2 FQNNGV. For the CDR3, the DNA is TGTGCCAGCAGCTTAGGGGGACTAGCGGGGGTGGAGACCCAGTACTTC. Amino acid sequence: CASSLGGLAGVETQYF.

The rearrangement links TRBV10-3 to TRBJ1-5, with D perhaps TRBD1 (5 bases). This CDR3 has 13 residues. V lost 6 bases, J lost 4 bases, and 10 bases lay in between. From germline, CDR1 is ENHRY and CDR2 SYGVKD. CDR3 DNA: TGTGCCATCAGGACAGCAACAAATCAGCCCCAGCATTTT. Translation gives CAIRTATNQPQHF.

The V gene is TRBV6-1, the J gene TRBJ2-1, with 12 bases lining up with TRBD2. The CDR3 has 15 amino acids. Germline-derived CDR1 and CDR2 are MNHNS and SASEGT. With 1 base clipped from V and 12 bases from J, the junction kept 7 bases outside the gene matches. Here the CDR3 DNA reads TGTGCCAGCAGTGAAGTTCTAGCGGGGGGGCTACGGCAGTTCTTC. It is translated as CASSEVLAGGLRQFF.

Worth noting for this clone: The identical CDR3 is also encoded by other nucleotide sequences in the sample. This chain uses TRBV7-2 with TRBJ1-5; tentative D call: TRBD1 (5 bases). From germline, CDR1 is SGHTA and CDR2 FQGNSA. The CDR3 is made up of 14 amino acids. V was cut by 1 base and J by 4 bases, with 8 bases left in between. CDR3 coding DNA: TGTGCCAGCAGCTTAGGTGGGGGGAATCAGCCCCAGCATTTT. It is translated as CASSLGGGNQPQHF.

There are a few counts of this clone. This sequence joins TRBV18 and TRBJ1-1, with 9 bases that match TRBD1. CDR1 and CDR2 (germline): KGHSH, LQKENI. This CDR3 has 14 amino acids. V dropped 4 bases and J dropped 5; count of bases not matched to a gene: 5. The DNA for the CDR3 is TGTGCCAGCTCACAGACAGGGGGACGGACTGAAGCTTTCTTT. Amino acids: CASSQTGGRTEAFF.

This clone is a singleton in its sample. The rearrangement joins TRBV7-8 to TRBJ1-1; no reliable D call. Trimming removed 5 bases at V and 5 bases at J, with 15 bases between. The CDR3 is 14 amino acids. CDR1 is SGHVS and CDR2 is FQNEAQ in the germline V gene. The CDR3 here is CASSRTSGPTEAFF. CDR3 DNA sequence: TGTGCCAGCAGCCGAACCAGCGGGCCTACTGAAGCTTTCTTT.

The V call is TRBV7-8, the J call TRBJ2-6; weak D call: TRBD2 (5 bases). V gave up 3 bases and J gave up 2 bases, with 11 bases separating them. This CDR3 has 16 amino acids. Germline V CDR1 and CDR2: SGHVS, FQNEAQ. The CDR3 DNA follows: TGTGCCAGCAGCTTTCCTCAGGAGGCTGGGGCCAACGTCCTGACTTTC. Protein sequence: CASSFPQEAGANVLTF. Variable domain in full (rest from reference TRBV7-8 and TRBJ2-6): GAGVSQSPRYKVAKRGQDVALRCDPISGHVSLFWYQQALGQGPEFLTYFQNEAQLDKSGLPSDRFFAERPEGSVSTLKIQRTQQEDSAVYLCASSFPQEAGANVLTFGAGSRLTVL.

This chain uses TRBV11-2 with TRBJ2-5; 15 bases are shared with TRBD2. The ends lost 5 bases at V and 7 bases at J; junction bases unmatched: 8. CDR1 and CDR2 (germline): SGHAT, FQNNGV. CDR3 length: 16 amino acids. The CDR3 here is CASSPTGGLAGGTQYF. CDR3 nucleotide sequence: TGTGCCAGCAGCCCCACAGGGGGACTAGCGGGGGGGACCCAGTACTTC.

The chain is built from TRBV25-1 and TRBJ1-2; D call uncertain. There are 13 residues in the CDR3. Germline CDR1 is MGHDK and CDR2 is SYGVNS. The V and J ends lost 0 bases and 2 bases respectively, with 4 bases between them. The CDR3 reads CASSEYANYGYTF. The CDR3 DNA follows: TGTGCCAGCAGTGAATATGCGAACTATGGCTACACCTTC.

Only a few counts were recorded for this clone. The gene calls are TRBV19 and TRBJ2-3; 10 bases are shared with TRBD1. Germline CDR1 reads LNHDA; CDR2 reads SQIVND (reference sequence). The CDR3 sequence is 15 residues long. Trimming cost V 5 bases and J 1 base; bases outside gene matches: 3. The CDR3 DNA is TGTGCCAGTAGTGGGACAGGGGTTGGCACAGATACGCAGTATTTT. This translates into CASSGTGVGTDTQYF.

V gene TRBV6-5 combines with J gene TRBJ2-7; no clear D gene. Germline V gives CDR1 MNHEY, CDR2 SVGAGI. The CDR3 is 13 amino acids. Deletions cut 6 bases from V and 1 base from J, with 10 bases between. Here the CDR3 reads CASSQSGSYEQYF. The DNA of the CDR3 is TGTGCCAGCAGCCAATCAGGTTCCTACGAGCAGTACTTC.

This clone was detected only a few times. This sequence joins TRBV19 and TRBJ2-7, with 8 positions matching TRBD1. CDR3 size: 14 residues. Losses at the gene ends were 6 bases for V and 2 bases for J; bases not matched to a gene: 6. From germline, CDR1 is LNHDA and CDR2 SQIVND (reference sequence). This CDR3 reads CASSNRGSPYEQYF. The CDR3 DNA reads as TGTGCCAGTAGCAACAGGGGGTCCCCCTACGAGCAGTACTTC.

V and J are TRBV2 and TRBJ2-7, with a possible D match to TRBD1 (6 bases). The germline V gene has CDR1 SNHLY and CDR2 FYNNEI. The CDR3 has 13 amino acids. V shed 3 bases and J shed 7 bases, with 13 bases lying between them. The CDR3, as DNA: TGTGCCAGCAGTGATGCTGACAGGCCTGAGCAGTACTTC. Translating it yields CASSDADRPEQYF. Looking up the rest from reference TRBV2 and TRBJ2-7 gives the full variable domain: EPEVTQTPSHQVTQMGQEVILRCVPISNHLYFYWYRQILGQKVEFLVSFYNNEISEKSEIFDDQFSVERPDGSNFTLKIRSTKLEDSAMYFCASSDADRPEQYFGPGTRLTVT.

The chain uses TRBV30 and TRBJ1-1; maybe TRBD1 (6 bases). The germline V and J ends were trimmed by 3 bases and 8 bases, with 10 bases remaining between them. The CDR3 spans 11 residues. The germline V gene has CDR1 GTSNPN and CDR2 SVGIG (reference sequence). CDR3 nucleotide sequence: TGTGCCTGGAGGGGGGGGCGGGAAGCTTTCTTT. Translating it yields CAWRGGREAFF.

This chain joins TRBV5-1 and TRBJ2-6; D might be TRBD2 (5 bases). Germline assignment: CDR1 SGHRS and CDR2 YFSETQ. V lost 4 bases and J 1 base, leaving 12 bases between the germline ends. This CDR3 is built from 16 residues. The CDR3: CASSGGTRSGANVLTF. In DNA, the CDR3 is TGCGCCAGCAGCGGAGGTACGCGGTCTGGGGCCAACGTCCTGACTTTC.

The chain has TRBV4-3 and TRBJ1-4; 8 positions agree with TRBD1. The trim removed 4 bases at V and 11 bases at J, leaving 3 bases unmatched. The CDR3 contains 12 residues. Germline V gives CDR1 LGHNA, CDR2 YSLEER. In nucleotides, the CDR3 is TGCGCCAGCAGCCCGGACAGGGTGAAACTGTTTTTT. This codes for CASSPDRVKLFF.

CDR3 sequence reads: CASNPGIGWGNEKLFF. The DNA for the CDR3 is TGCGCCAGCAATCCAGGGATCGGTTGGGGAAATGAAAAACTGTTTTTT. The gene calls are TRBV10-1 and TRBJ1-4; TRBD1 might be the D (5 bases). In germline, CDR1 is WNHNN, CDR2 SYGVQD (reference sequence). Trimming removed 7 bases from V and 5 bases from J, with 20 bases in between. This CDR3 is built from 16 residues.

This chain joins TRBV7-2 and TRBJ2-5, with a possible D match to TRBD2 (5 bases). Trimming took 4 bases from V and 5 from J, leaving 11 bases between them. The CDR3 covers 13 residues. Germline V gene sequence: CDR1 SGHTA, CDR2 FQGNSA. As DNA, the CDR3 is TGTGCCAGCAGCTGGAGAAGAGGGGAGACCCAGTACTTC. Residues: CASSWRRGETQYF.

This clone came up a few times. V and J are TRBV15 and TRBJ1-5; D might be TRBD1 (6 bases). Germline CDR1 LNHNV, CDR2 YYDKDF (reference sequence). The CDR3 runs 14 residues. Trimming removed 1 base from V and 12 bases from J, with 16 bases in between. DNA for the CDR3: TGTGCCACCAGCAGAGTTAGATCTCAGGGGCTCCAGCATTTT. Translated: CATSRVRSQGLQHF.

This rearrangement joins TRBV20-1 to TRBJ1-5; tentative D call: TRBD1 (5 bases). The CDR3 is 14 amino acids. The germline V and J ends were trimmed by 3 bases and 6 bases, with 15 bases remaining between them. CDR1 DFQATT and CDR2 SNEGSKA come from the germline V gene (reference sequence). The CDR3: CSASVQGMGQPQHF. CDR3 in DNA: TGCAGTGCTAGTGTGCAGGGCATGGGTCAGCCCCAGCATTTT.

J is TRBJ2-1 and V is TRBV5-1, with TRBD2 matching 14 bases. The CDR3 sequence is 19 residues long. With V trimmed by 3 bases and J by 0 bases, 8 bases remained unmatched. Per germline, CDR1 SGHRS and CDR2 YFSETQ. CDR3 DNA: TGCGCCAGCAGCTGGGAGGGACTAGCGGGGGCTAGCTCCTACAATGAGCAGTTCTTC. Its protein product is CASSWEGLAGASSYNEQFF.

The chain employs TRBV28 and TRBJ1-5, with TRBD1 matching over 7 bases. Trimming cost V 5 bases and J 6 bases; bases outside gene matches: 10. The CDR3 sequence is 15 residues long. Germline lookup yields CDR1 MDHEN and CDR2 SYDVKM. CDR3 DNA sequence: TGTGCCAGCAGTCTCCTGGTAGGGGGCGGTCAGCCCCAGCATTTT. Translated: CASSLLVGGGQPQHF.